The 17 T cell receptor beta chains below all came from one sample that was sequenced in a study of monozygotic twins with cystic fibrosis. Sequenced by immunoSEQ multiplex PCR; TCRdb stores in-frame clones only, minus some. The table records about 26,000 clones, 96% of them present only once. The sample consisted of blood. Receptor source: a girl aged 2 to 10 with cystic fibrosis.

This chain joins TRBV19 and TRBJ2-1, with TRBD2 matching over 10 bases. V lost 5 bases and J lost 8; bases outside the gene matches: 12. CDR3 length: 16 amino acids. Germline CDR1 LNHDA, CDR2 SQIVND (reference sequence). CDR3 sequence: CASSFLAGANLHEQFF. CDR3 sequence (DNA): TGTGCCAGTAGTTTTCTAGCGGGAGCTAACCTACATGAGCAGTTCTTC.

Written as DNA, the CDR3 is TGTGCCAGCACACGGACGGCCCGGGGGTGGGATACGCAGTATTTT. Encoded protein: CASTRTARGWDTQYF. J is TRBJ2-3 and V is TRBV27; maybe TRBD2 (6 bases). The germline V gene encodes CDR1 MNHEY and CDR2 SMNVEV (reference sequence). Trimming cost V 7 bases and J 6 bases, with 20 bases left between them. The CDR3 length is 15 residues.

The rearrangement links TRBV19 to TRBJ2-1; 8 nucleotides line up with TRBD2. V was pared by 10 bases and J by 4 bases, with 3 bases of the junction left unmatched. The CDR3 loop spans 12 amino acids. Per germline, CDR1 LNHDA and CDR2 SQIVND (reference sequence). This CDR3 reads CATGLGYNEQFF. The CDR3 DNA follows: TGTGCCACGGGACTAGGGTACAATGAGCAGTTCTTC.

V and J are TRBV19 and TRBJ2-2; no reliable D call. CDR3 size: 12 residues. Germline CDR1 and CDR2: LNHDA and SQIVND (reference sequence). The V and J ends lost 5 bases and 5 bases respectively, with 6 bases between them. The CDR3 region is CASSFITGELFF. The CDR3 nucleotides read TGTGCCAGTAGTTTTATAACCGGGGAGCTGTTTTTT.

The chain employs TRBV11-3 and TRBJ2-5; 9 positions match TRBD2. Per germline, CDR1 SGHNT and CDR2 YENEEA. V was pared by 1 base and J by 4 bases, with 4 bases of the junction left unmatched. The CDR3 contains 15 residues. The CDR3 nucleotides are TGTGCCAGCAGCTTAGTCGGCGGGAGGGGAGAGACCCAGTACTTC. Translated, it gives CASSLVGGRGETQYF.

This chain uses TRBV6-5 with TRBJ1-6, with 9 bases lining up with TRBD1. This CDR3 comprises 15 residues. Per germline, CDR1 MNHEY and CDR2 SVGAGI. The junction had 4 bases not matched to a gene; V was cut back by 5 bases and J by 5 bases. DNA of the CDR3: TGTGCCAGCAGTCCTGGGACAGGGAATAATTCACCCCTCCACTTT. Amino acids: CASSPGTGNNSPLHF.

The sample holds a few counts of this clone. The chain combines TRBV13 with TRBJ2-2; no firm D call. The V end lost 1 base, the J end lost 7 bases, and 10 bases lay between the germline ends. Germline CDR1 and CDR2: PRHDT and FYEKMQ (reference sequence). The CDR3 loop spans 14 amino acids. The CDR3 DNA is TGTGCCAGCAGCTTAGTTATCAACCTCGGGGAGCTGTTTTTT. Protein product: CASSLVINLGELFF.

This sequence joins TRBV6-5 and TRBJ2-1, with 12 bases aligning to TRBD2. Per the germline V gene, CDR1 is MNHEY and CDR2 is SVGAGI. This CDR3 comprises 16 residues. The V and J ends lost 4 bases and 1 base, in that order; junction bases with no gene match: 2. The CDR3 nucleotides are TGTGCCAGCAGTTCCACTAGCGGGAGGTCCTACAATGAGCAGTTCTTC. Protein product: CASSSTSGRSYNEQFF.

This chain uses TRBV30 with TRBJ1-3; unclear D gene. CDR1 is GTSNPN and CDR2 is SVGIG in the germline V gene (reference sequence). The CDR3 is 14 amino acids. Trimming shortened V by 0 bases and J by 1 base, and 7 bases separated the two germline ends. CDR3 in amino acids: CAWSVWVSGNTIYF. In DNA form, the CDR3 reads TGTGCCTGGAGTGTTTGGGTTTCTGGAAACACCATATATTTT.

J is TRBJ2-7 and V is TRBV15; 8 bases align to TRBD2. Trimming at V came to 3 bases and at J to 3 bases, leaving 10 bases not matched to a gene. The CDR3 covers 16 residues. CDR1 is LNHNV, CDR2 YYDKDF, per germline (reference sequence). In DNA form, the CDR3 reads TGTGCCACCAGCAGTTCTTGGCGGGGGGCGGTCTACGAGCAGTACTTC. Translating it yields CATSSSWRGAVYEQYF. The whole variable domain, filled in from reference TRBV15 and TRBJ2-7, reads DAMVIQNPRYQVTQFGKPVTLSCSQTLNHNVMYWYQQKSSQAPKLLFHYYDKDFNNEADTPDNFQSRRPNTSFCFLDIRSPGLGDTAMYLCATSSSWRGAVYEQYFGPGTRLTVT.

The chain uses TRBV6-5 and TRBJ2-4; a possible D gene is TRBD1 (5 bases). V shed 7 bases and J shed 9 bases, with 16 bases lying between them. The CDR3 extends over 13 amino acids. CDR1 is MNHEY, CDR2 SVGAGI, per germline. DNA of the CDR3: TGTGCCAGCAAACGGCCCCAGGGTTTCATTCAGTACTTC. Translation: CASKRPQGFIQYF.

The chain has TRBV5-1 and TRBJ2-1, with 8 nucleotides matching TRBD2. The germline V gene encodes CDR1 SGHRS and CDR2 YFSETQ. V dropped 5 bases and J dropped 3; count of bases not matched to a gene: 4. This CDR3 has 14 residues. The CDR3 sequence is CASRPGGSYNEQFF. CDR3 DNA: TGCGCCAGCAGGCCGGGAGGGAGCTACAATGAGCAGTTCTTC.

The genes are TRBV6-5 and TRBJ2-1, with D uncertain. CDR3 length equals 15 residues. V was cut by 6 bases and J by 0 bases, with 12 bases left in between. Per germline, CDR1 MNHEY and CDR2 SVGAGI. The CDR3 nucleotides read TGTGCCAGCAGACCTTCAAGCAACTCCTACAATGAGCAGTTCTTC. Protein: CASRPSSNSYNEQFF.

CDR3 nucleotides: TGTGCCACCAGCACTGTGACACTCTCTGGGGCCAACGTCCTGACTTTC. It specifies CATSTVTLSGANVLTF. This chain uses TRBV15 with TRBJ2-6; D unclear. Germline V lookup: CDR1 LNHNV, CDR2 YYDKDF (reference sequence). The CDR3 covers 16 residues. Trimming removed 4 bases from V and 0 bases from J, with 10 bases in between.

This CDR3 is CASSFNINEKLFF. The DNA of the CDR3 is TGTGCCAGCAGCTTTAACATTAATGAAAAACTGTTTTTT. This chain uses TRBV5-6 with TRBJ1-4; D call uncertain. Germline V lookup: CDR1 SGHDT, CDR2 YYEEEE. This CDR3 spans 13 amino acids. The V end was cut by 2 bases, the J end by 4 bases, with 6 bases between.

V usage is TRBV18 and J usage is TRBJ2-3; D call uncertain. Trimming cost V 6 bases and J 4 bases, with 23 bases left between them. The germline V gene has CDR1 KGHSH and CDR2 LQKENI. The CDR3 spans 17 residues. Here the CDR3 reads CASSRIPGLTNPDTQYF. Here the CDR3 DNA reads TGTGCCAGCTCCCGCATTCCTGGCCTCACAAACCCAGATACGCAGTATTTT.

The rearrangement uses TRBV14 and TRBJ2-7, with TRBD2 identical over 9 bases. Germline V CDR1 and CDR2: SGHDN, FVKESK. With 2 bases clipped from V and 4 bases from J, the junction kept 3 bases outside the gene matches. The CDR3 totals 14 residues. CDR3 DNA: TGTGCCAGCAGCCAACCGGGACTAGCTTACGAGCAGTACTTC. Translation: CASSQPGLAYEQYF.